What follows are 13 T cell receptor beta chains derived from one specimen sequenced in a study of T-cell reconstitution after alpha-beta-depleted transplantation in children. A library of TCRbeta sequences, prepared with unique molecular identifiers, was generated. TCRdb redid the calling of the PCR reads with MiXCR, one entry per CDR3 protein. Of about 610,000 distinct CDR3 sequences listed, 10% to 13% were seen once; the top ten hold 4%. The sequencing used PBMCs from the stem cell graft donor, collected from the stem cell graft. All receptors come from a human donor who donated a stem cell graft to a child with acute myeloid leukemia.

The CDR3 nucleotides are TGTGCCAGCACCCCTTTCGAAGGGTCCGACGGGGAGCTGTTTTTT. It codes for CASTPFEGSDGELFF. The chain couples TRBV28 to TRBJ2-2, with D hard to call. V was cut by 7 bases and J by 7 bases, with 19 bases left in between. Germline V CDR1 and CDR2: MDHEN, SYDVKM. The length of the CDR3 is 15 residues. Full variable domain (remainder filled in from reference TRBV28 and TRBJ2-2): DVKVTQSSRYLVKRTGEKVFLECVQDMDHENMFWYRQDPGLGLRLIYFSYDVKMKEKGDIPEGYSVSREKKERFSLILESASTNQTSMYLCASTPFEGSDGELFFGEGSRLTVL.

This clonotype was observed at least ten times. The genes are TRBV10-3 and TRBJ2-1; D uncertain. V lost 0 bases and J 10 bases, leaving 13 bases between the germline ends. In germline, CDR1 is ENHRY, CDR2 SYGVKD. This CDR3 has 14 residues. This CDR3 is CAISESRPQWEQFF. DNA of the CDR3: TGTGCCATCAGTGAGTCGCGGCCCCAATGGGAGCAGTTCTTC.

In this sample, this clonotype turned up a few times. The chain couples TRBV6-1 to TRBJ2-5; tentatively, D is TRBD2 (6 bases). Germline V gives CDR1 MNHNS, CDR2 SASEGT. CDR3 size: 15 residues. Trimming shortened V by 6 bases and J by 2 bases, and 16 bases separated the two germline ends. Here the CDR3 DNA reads TGTGCCAGCAGATTCGGTGGGGGAGGACAAGAGACCCAGTACTTC. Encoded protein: CASRFGGGGQETQYF.

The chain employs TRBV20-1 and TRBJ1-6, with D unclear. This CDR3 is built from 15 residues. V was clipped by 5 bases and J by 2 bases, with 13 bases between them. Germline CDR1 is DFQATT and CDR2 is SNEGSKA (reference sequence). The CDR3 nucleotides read TGCAGTGCTCGGATAAACGAAGCCTATAATTCACCCCTCCACTTT. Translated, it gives CSARINEAYNSPLHF.

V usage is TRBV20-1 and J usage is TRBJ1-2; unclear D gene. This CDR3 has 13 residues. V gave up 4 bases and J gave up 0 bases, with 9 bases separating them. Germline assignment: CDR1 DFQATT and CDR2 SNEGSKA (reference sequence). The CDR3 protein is CSATWSSNYGYTF. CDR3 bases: TGCAGTGCTACGTGGAGCTCTAACTATGGCTACACCTTC.

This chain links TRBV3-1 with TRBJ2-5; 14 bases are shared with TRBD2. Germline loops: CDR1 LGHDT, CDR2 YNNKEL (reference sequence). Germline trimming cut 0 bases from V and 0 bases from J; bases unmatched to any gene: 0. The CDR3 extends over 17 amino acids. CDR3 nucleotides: TGTGCCAGCAGCCAAGAGGGACTAGCGGGAGACCAAGAGACCCAGTACTTC. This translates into CASSQEGLAGDQETQYF.

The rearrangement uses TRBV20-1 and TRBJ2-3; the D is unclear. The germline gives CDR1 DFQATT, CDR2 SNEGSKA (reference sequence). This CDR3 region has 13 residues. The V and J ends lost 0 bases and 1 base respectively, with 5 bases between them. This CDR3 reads CSARDPGTDTQYF. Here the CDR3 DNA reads TGCAGTGCTAGAGATCCAGGCACAGATACGCAGTATTTT.

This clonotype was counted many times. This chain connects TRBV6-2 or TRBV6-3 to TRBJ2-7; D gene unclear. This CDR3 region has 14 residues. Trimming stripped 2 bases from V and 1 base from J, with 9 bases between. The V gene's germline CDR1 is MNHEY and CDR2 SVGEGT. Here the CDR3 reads CASSYPDGSYEQYF. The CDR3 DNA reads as TGTGCCAGCAGTTACCCAGACGGATCCTACGAGCAGTACTTC.

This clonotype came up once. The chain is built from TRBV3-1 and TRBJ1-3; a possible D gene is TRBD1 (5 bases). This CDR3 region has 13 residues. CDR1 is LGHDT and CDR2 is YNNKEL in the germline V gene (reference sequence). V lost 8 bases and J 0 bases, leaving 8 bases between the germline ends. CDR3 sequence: CASGGVSGNTIYF. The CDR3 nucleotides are TGTGCCAGCGGGGGTGTCTCTGGAAACACCATATATTTT.

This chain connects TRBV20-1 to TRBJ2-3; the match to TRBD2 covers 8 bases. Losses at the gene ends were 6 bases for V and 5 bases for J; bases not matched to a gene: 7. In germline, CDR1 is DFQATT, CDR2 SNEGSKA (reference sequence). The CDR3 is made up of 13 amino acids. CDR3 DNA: TGCAGTGCCCGGGCGGGAGGAAGAGATACGCAGTATTTT. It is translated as CSARAGGRDTQYF.

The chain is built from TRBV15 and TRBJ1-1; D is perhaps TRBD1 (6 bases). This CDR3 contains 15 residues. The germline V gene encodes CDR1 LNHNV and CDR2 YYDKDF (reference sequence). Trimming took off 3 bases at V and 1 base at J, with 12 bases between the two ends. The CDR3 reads CATSRIQQGNTEAFF. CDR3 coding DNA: TGTGCCACCAGCAGGATACAACAGGGGAACACTGAAGCTTTCTTT.

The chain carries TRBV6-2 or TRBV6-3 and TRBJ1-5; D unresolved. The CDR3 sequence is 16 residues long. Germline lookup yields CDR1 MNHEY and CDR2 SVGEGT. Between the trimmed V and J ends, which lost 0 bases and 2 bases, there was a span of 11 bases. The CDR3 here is CASSYSRGSGNQPQHF. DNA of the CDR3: TGTGCCAGCAGTTACTCGAGAGGGTCTGGCAATCAGCCCCAGCATTTT.

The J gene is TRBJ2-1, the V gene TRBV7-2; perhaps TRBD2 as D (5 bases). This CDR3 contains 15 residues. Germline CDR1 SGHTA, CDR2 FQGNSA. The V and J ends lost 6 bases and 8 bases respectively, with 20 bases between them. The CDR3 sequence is CASRHRDPKVHEQFF. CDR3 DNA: TGTGCCAGCAGGCACCGGGATCCCAAGGTACATGAGCAGTTCTTC.